This is a list of T cell receptor beta chains from one sample in a study of STAT5B mutations in CD4+ large granular lymphocyte leukemia. The assay was immunoSEQ multiplex PCR, and TCRdb's table has in-frame clones only and misses some. The sample has some 35,000 clones, more than 65% seen once; the top ten hold more than 2%. Sequenced material: CD4+ T cells from blood buffy coats. These receptors were obtained from a human donor in good health. Each CDR3 is given with its conserved first and last residue. Fields, in order: V gene, CDR3 protein.

TRBV18 | CASSPTGGFNTEAFF
TRBV30 | CAWSPQTGGGGNEKLFF
TRBV30 | CAWSVRDRVSEQYF
TRBV6-1 | CASRDGQGVVATQYF
TRBV9 | CASSPPHEQYF
TRBV9 | CASSVAGGPRDTQYF
TRBV6-5 | CASSYVSGSHEQYF
TRBV18 | CASSPTGTNEKLFF
TRBV13 | CASSSLRRGAFF
TRBV6-1 | CASSAADRDQPQHF
TRBV5-1 | CASTEGTGAGELFF
TRBV19 | CASSIEGYSNQPQHF
TRBV2 | CASREDIYEQYF
TRBV5-4 | CASSLAVVSAGAAETQYF
TRBV15 | CATCGGQATNEKLFF
TRBV18 | CASSPRTSGSISEQYF
TRBV11-2 | CASSLLAGGGDTQYF
TRBV12-5 | CASGLDHGRFNSPLHF
TRBV18 | CASSPERERTDTQYF
TRBV10-2 | CASSGLAGGRGNTGELFF
TRBV2 | CASTGTAGMGIYF
TRBV19 | CASSMQGVPTDTQYF
TRBV6-1 | CASSTRQGGNQPQHF
TRBV25-1 | CASTGLSGYTF
TRBV10-1 | CASRRDILSHEQYF
TRBV2 | CASSGSLSGVDTGELFF
TRBV7-8 | CASSLGGPRGRTEAFF
TRBV19 | CASSMEGSYEQYF
TRBV6-1 | CASSPYRDRAYEQYF
TRBV18 | CASSRQGLTNYGYTF
TRBV14 | CASSPGGRTLGNYGYTF
TRBV18 | CASSPSTGENEQYF
TRBV12-5 | CASGFGTGGLTEAFF
TRBV7-9 | CASSPTGGTDTQYF
TRBV11-2 | CASSLDSATGAYEQYF
TRBV5-6 | CASSFGFSSGAYEQYF
TRBV18 | CASSLGQGGNTIYF
TRBV29-1 | CSVEAGQGNYGYTF
TRBV6-1 | CASSGERGGPYEQYF
TRBV5-4 | CASSLGWPQETQYF
TRBV10-3 | CAISESTVLNTEAFF
TRBV20-1 | CSAPGLYEQYF
TRBV19 | CASSIRNGVGRVAFF
TRBV30 | CAWSPIGTYKNTEAFF
TRBV27 | CASSPDGNYGYTF
TRBV29-1 | CSVGHDRARGETQYF
TRBV19 | CASSIVGVTGELFF
TRBV5-4 | CASSMGTSGGQNPYNEQFF
TRBV7-9 | CASSETGDEQYF
TRBV9 | CASSIRGRSSYEQYF
TRBV7-6 | CASSLAGGRDTDTQYF
TRBV20-1 | CSASGKNIQYF